One TCR beta chain is described in this entry. Its antigen is as yet unknown. The sample comes from a study of cytomegalovirus exposure and HLA in healthy donors. Study-wide results and limits: Confirmation in vitro established that a few CMV-associated chains were specific for CMV antigens.

Profiled with immunoSEQ multiplex PCR; TCRdb holds only in-frame clones, not every one. Of about 280,000 clones in the sample, roughly 90% were seen once. Sequencing was performed on PBMCs. The receptor was isolated from a woman younger than 35 in good health and CMV-seronegative.

CDR3 coding DNA: TGTGCCACGTGTCTGGAGCCGGGACTAGCGGGAGCAGATACGCAGTATTTT. It translates to CATCLEPGLAGADTQYF. The chain joins TRBV10-3 to TRBJ2-3; 14 positions match TRBD2. The CDR3 has 17 residues. Germline CDR1 reads ENHRY; CDR2 reads SYGVKD. V lost 10 bases to trimming and J lost 4 bases; unmatched junction nucleotides: 13.